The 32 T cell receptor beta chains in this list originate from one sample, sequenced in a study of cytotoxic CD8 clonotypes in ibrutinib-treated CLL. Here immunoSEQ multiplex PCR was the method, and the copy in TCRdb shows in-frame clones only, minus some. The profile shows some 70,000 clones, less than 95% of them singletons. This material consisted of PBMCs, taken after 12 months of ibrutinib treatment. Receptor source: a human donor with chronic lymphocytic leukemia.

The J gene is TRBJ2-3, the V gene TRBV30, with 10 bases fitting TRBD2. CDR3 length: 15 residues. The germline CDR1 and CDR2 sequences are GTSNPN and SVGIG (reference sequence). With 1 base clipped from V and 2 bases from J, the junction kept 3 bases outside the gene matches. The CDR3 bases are TGTGCCTGGAGTGGGCTAGCGGGAGACACAGATACGCAGTATTTT. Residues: CAWSGLAGDTDTQYF.

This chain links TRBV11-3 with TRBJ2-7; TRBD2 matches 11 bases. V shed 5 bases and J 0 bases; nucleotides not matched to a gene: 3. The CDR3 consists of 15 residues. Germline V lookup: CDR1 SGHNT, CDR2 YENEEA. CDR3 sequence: CASSRGTSGSYEQYF. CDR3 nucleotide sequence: TGTGCCAGCAGCCGGGGGACTAGCGGCTCCTACGAGCAGTACTTC.

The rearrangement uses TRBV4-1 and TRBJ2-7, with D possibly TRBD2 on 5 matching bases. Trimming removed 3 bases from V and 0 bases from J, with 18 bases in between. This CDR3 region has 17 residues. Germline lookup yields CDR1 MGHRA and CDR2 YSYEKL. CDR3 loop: CASSQMSEGGFSYEQYF. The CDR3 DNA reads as TGCGCCAGCAGCCAGATGAGTGAGGGCGGGTTCTCCTACGAGCAGTACTTC.

CDR3 bases: TGTGCCAGCAGCTACCAACAGGGGGCCAATGAGCAGTTCTTC. Amino acid sequence: CASSYQQGANEQFF. The chain links TRBV7-2 to TRBJ2-1; 9 bases align to TRBD1. Trimming took 4 bases from V and 6 from J; bases not matched to a gene: 4. The CDR3 is 14 residues long. Germline V gives CDR1 SGHTA, CDR2 FQGNSA.

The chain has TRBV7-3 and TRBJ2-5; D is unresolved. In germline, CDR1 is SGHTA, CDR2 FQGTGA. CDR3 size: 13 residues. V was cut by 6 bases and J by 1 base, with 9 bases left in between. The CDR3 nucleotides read TGTGCCAGCAGTCCAGATCCCCAAGAGACCCAGTACTTC. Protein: CASSPDPQETQYF.

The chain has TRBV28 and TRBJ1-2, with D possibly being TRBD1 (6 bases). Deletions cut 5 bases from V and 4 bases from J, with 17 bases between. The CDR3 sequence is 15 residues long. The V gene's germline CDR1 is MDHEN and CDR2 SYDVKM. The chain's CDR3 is CASSPPQGFAYGYTF. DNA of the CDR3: TGTGCCAGCAGTCCCCCACAGGGTTTTGCCTATGGCTACACCTTC.

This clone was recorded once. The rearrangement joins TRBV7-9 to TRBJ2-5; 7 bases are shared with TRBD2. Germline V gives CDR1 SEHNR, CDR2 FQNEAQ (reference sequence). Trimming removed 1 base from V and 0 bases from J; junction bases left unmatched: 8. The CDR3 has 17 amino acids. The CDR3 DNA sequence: TGTGCCAGCAGCTTAGTGGCGTCGGCGGGGGACCAAGAGACCCAGTACTTC. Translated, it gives CASSLVASAGDQETQYF.

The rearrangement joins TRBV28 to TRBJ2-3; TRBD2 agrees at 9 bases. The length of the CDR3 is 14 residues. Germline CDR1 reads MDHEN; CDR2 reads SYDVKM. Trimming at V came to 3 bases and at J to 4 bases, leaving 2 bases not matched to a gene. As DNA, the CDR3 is TGTGCCAGCAGTTTTGGACTAGCGTCAGATACGCAGTATTTT. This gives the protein CASSFGLASDTQYF.

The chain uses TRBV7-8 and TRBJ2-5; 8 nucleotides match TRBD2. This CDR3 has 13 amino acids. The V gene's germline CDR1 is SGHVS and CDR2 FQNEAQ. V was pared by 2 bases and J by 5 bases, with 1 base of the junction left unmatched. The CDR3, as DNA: TGTGCCAGCAGCTTAAGACTAGCGGAGACCCAGTACTTC. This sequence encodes CASSLRLAETQYF.

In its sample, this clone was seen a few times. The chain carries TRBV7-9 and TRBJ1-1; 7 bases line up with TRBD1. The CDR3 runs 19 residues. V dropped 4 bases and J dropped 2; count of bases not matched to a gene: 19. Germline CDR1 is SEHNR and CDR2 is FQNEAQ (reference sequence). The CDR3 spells CASSWGGGDRDKLNTEAFF. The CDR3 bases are TGTGCCAGCAGCTGGGGAGGAGGGGACAGAGATAAGTTAAACACTGAAGCTTTCTTT.

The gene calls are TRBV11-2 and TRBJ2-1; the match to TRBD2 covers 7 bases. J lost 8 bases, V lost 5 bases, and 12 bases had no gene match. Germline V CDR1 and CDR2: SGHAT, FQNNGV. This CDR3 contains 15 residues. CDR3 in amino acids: CASSPRIGRYYEQFF. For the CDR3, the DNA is TGTGCCAGCAGCCCTAGGATCGGGAGGTATTATGAGCAGTTCTTC. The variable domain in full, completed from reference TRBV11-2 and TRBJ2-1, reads EAGVAQSPRYKIIEKRQSVAFWCNPISGHATLYWYQQILGQGPKLLIQFQNNGVVDDSQLPKDRFSAERLKGVDSTLKIQPAKLEDSAVYLCASSPRIGRYYEQFFGPGTRLTVL.

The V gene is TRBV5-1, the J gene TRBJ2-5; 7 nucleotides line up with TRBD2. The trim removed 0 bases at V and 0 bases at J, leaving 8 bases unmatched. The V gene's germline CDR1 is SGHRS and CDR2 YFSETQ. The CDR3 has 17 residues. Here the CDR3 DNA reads TGCGCCAGCAGCTTGGCCCTAACTAGCGCTGACCAAGAGACCCAGTACTTC. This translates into CASSLALTSADQETQYF.

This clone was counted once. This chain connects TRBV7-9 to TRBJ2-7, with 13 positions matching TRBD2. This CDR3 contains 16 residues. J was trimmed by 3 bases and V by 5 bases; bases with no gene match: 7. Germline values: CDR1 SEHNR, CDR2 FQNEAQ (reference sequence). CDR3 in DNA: TGTGCCAGCAGCAAACTAGCGGGAGGGACTAACTACGAGCAGTACTTC. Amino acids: CASSKLAGGTNYEQYF.

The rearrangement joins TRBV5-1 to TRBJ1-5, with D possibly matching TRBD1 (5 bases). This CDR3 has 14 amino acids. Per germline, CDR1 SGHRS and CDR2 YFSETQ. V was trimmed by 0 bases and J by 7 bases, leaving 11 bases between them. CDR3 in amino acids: CASSLGGPDQPQHF. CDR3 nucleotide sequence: TGCGCCAGCAGCTTGGGGGGACCGGACCAGCCCCAGCATTTT.

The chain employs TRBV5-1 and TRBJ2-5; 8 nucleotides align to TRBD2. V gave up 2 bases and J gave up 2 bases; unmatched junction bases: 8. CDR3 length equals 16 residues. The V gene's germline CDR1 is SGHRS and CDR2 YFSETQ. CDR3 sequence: CASSFTGTSKQETQYF. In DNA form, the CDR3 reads TGCGCCAGCAGCTTCACCGGGACTAGTAAACAAGAGACCCAGTACTTC.

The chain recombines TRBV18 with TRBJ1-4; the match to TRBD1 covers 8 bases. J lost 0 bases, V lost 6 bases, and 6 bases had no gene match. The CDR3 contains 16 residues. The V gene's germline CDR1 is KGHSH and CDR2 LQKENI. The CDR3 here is CASSQGQGSTNEKLFF. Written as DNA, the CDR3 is TGTGCCAGCTCCCAAGGACAGGGATCAACTAATGAAAAACTGTTTTTT.

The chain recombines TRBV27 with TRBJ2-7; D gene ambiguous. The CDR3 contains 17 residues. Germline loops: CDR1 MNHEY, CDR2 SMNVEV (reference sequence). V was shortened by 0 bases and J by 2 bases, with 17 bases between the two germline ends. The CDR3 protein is CASSLSWPVDPPYEQYF. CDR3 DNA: TGTGCCAGCAGTTTATCGTGGCCAGTTGATCCTCCCTACGAGCAGTACTTC.

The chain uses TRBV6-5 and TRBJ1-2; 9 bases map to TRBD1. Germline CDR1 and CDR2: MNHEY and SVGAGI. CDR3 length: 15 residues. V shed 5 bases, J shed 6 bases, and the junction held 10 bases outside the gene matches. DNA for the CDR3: TGTGCCAGCAGTCTTAATACAGGGGGCGGACATGGCTACACCTTC. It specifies CASSLNTGGGHGYTF.

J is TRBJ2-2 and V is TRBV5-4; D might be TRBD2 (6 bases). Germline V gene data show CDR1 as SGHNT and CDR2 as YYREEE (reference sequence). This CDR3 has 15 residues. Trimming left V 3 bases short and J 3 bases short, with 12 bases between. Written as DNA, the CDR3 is TGTGCCAGCAGCTACCAAGGAGGGGACACCGGGGAGCTGTTTTTT. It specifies CASSYQGGDTGELFF.

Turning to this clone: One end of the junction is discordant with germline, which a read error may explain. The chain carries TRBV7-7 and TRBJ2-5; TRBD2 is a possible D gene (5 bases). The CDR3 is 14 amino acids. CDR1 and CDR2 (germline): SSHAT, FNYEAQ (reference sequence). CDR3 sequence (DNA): TGTGCTAGCAGCCGGTATGGGGAGCTGGAGACCCAGTACTTC. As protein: CASSRYGELETQYF.

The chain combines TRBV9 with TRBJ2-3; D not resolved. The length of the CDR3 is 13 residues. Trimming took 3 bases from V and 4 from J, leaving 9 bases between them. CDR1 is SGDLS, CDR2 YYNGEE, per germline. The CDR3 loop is CASSARYADTQYF. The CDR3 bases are TGTGCCAGCAGCGCAAGATATGCAGATACGCAGTATTTT.

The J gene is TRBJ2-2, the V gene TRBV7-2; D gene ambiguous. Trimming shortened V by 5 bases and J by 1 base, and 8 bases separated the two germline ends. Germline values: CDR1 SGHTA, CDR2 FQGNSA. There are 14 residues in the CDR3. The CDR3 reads CASSRPLNTGELFF. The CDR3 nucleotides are TGTGCCAGCAGCCGCCCCTTGAACACCGGGGAGCTGTTTTTT. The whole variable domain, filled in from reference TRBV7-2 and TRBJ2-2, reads GAGVSQSPSNKVTEKGKDVELRCDPISGHTALYWYRQSLGQGLEFLIYFQGNSAPDKSGLPSDRFSAERTGGSVSTLTIQRTQQEDSAVYLCASSRPLNTGELFFGEGSRLTVL.

The CDR3 is CASSLGWGAGDGETQYF. DNA of the CDR3: TGCGCCAGCAGCTTGGGGTGGGGAGCGGGAGATGGTGAGACCCAGTACTTC. The chain carries TRBV5-1 and TRBJ2-5; TRBD2 matches 8 bases. J was trimmed by 5 bases and V by 0 bases; bases with no gene match: 12. CDR1 and CDR2 from the germline V gene are SGHRS and YFSETQ. This CDR3 has 17 amino acids. Drawing the rest from reference TRBV5-1 and TRBJ2-5, the complete variable domain is KAGVTQTPRYLIKTRGQQVTLSCSPISGHRSVSWYQQTPGQGLQFLFEYFSETQRNKGNFPGRFSGRQFSNSRSEMNVSTLELGDSALYLCASSLGWGAGDGETQYFGPGTRLLVL.

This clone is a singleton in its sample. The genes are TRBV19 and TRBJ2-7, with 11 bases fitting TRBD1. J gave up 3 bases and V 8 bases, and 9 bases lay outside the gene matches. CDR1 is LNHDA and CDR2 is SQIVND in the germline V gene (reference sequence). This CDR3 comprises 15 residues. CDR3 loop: CASSIPGQGDYEQYF. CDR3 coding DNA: TGTGCCAGTTCAATACCGGGACAGGGGGACTACGAGCAGTACTTC.

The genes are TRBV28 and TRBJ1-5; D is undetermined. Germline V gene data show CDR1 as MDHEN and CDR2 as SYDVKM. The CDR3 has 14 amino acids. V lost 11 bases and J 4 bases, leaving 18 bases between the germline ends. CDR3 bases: TGTGCCGGGTCCCGGTGGGCAGGAAATCAGCCCCAGCATTTT. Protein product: CAGSRWAGNQPQHF.

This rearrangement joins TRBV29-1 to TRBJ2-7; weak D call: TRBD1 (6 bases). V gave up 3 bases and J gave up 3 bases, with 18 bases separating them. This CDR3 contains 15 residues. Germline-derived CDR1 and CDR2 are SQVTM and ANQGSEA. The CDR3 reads CSVERGGRGFYEQYF. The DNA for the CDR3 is TGCAGCGTTGAGCGCGGTGGCAGGGGCTTCTACGAGCAGTACTTC.

As DNA, the CDR3 is TGTGCCAGTAGTATGGGTATGAACACTGAAGCTTTCTTT. Its translation is CASSMGMNTEAFF. The chain has TRBV19 and TRBJ1-1; D gene unclear. Germline values: CDR1 LNHDA, CDR2 SQIVND (reference sequence). Trimming took off 3 bases at V and 0 bases at J, with 5 bases between the two ends. The CDR3 extends over 13 amino acids.

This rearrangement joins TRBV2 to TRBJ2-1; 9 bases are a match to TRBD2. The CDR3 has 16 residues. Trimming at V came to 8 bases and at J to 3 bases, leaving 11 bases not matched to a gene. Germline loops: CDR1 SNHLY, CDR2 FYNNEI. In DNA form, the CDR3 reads TGTGCCAGCTCCGCCCTAGCGGGGTTTTTCTACAATGAGCAGTTCTTC. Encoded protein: CASSALAGFFYNEQFF.

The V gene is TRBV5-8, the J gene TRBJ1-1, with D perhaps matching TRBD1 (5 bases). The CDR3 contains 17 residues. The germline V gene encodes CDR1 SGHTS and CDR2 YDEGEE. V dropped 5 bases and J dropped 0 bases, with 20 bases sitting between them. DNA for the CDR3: TGTGCCAGCAGGCCCCGGGACGGGCTCGCTCTGAACACTGAAGCTTTCTTT. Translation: CASRPRDGLALNTEAFF.

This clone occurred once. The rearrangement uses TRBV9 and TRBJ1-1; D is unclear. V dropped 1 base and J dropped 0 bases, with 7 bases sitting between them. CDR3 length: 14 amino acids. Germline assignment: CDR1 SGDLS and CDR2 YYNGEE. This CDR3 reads CASSVNHMNTEAFF. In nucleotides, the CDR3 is TGTGCCAGCAGCGTAAATCACATGAACACTGAAGCTTTCTTT.

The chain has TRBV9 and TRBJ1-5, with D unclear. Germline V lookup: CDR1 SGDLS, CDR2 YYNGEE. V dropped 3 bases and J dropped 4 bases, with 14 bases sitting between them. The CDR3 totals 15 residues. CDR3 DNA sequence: TGTGCCAGCAGCGCAAATGGACTGATAAATCAGCCCCAGCATTTT. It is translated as CASSANGLINQPQHF.

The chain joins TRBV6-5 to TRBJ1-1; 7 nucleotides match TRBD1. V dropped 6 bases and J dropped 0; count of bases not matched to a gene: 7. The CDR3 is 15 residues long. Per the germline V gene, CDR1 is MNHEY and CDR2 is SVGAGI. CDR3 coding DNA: TGTGCCAGCAGCCCACCCGGGACAGTGAACACTGAAGCTTTCTTT. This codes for CASSPPGTVNTEAFF.